Listed here is a single T cell receptor beta chain. The source of the sample is a study of beta chain features in type 1 diabetes. The length of the CDR3 is 15 residues. Trimming removed 3 bases from V and 2 bases from J, with 11 bases in between. CDR1 MNHEY and CDR2 SMNVEV come from the germline V gene (reference sequence). Expressed TCRB transcripts were sequenced after all isolated RNA was converted to cDNA. Sequencing was performed with immunoSEQ multiplex PCR; in TCRdb, only in-frame clones are kept and a portion is missing. The sample lists 250,000 to 300,000 clones; under 8.5% were seen once. The V and J genes are TRBV27 and TRBJ1-5; D call uncertain. The specimen was central memory CD4+ T cells from blood. The receptor's source is a woman younger than 30 in good health. Here the CDR3 DNA reads TGTGCCAGCAGTTTGGGTCAGAACGGCAATCAGCCCCAGCATTTT. Protein sequence: CASSLGQNGNQPQHF.